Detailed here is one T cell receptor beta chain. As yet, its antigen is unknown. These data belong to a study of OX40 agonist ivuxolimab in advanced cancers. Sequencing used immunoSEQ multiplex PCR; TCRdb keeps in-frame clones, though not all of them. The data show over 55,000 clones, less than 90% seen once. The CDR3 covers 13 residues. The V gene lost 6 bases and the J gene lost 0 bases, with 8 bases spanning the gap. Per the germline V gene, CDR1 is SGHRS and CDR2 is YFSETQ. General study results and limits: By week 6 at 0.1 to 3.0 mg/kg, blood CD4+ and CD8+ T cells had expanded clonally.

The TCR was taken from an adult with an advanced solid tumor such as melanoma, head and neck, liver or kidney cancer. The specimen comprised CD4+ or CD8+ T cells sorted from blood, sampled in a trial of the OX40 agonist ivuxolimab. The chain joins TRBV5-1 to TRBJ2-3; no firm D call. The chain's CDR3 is CASNTASTDTQYF. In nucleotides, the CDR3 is TGCGCCAGCAACACGGCTAGCACAGATACGCAGTATTTT.